A selection of T cell receptor beta chains follows, all from one sample in a study of T cell repertoires in aging, cancer and after chemotherapy. In TCRdb, the multiplex PCR reads were re-called with MiXCR into one record per CDR3 protein. The sample includes around 4,800 distinct CDR3 sequences, under 70% of them seen just once. The sample was blood. The receptors shown here come from a human donor with a solid tumor. Each CDR3 is given with its conserved first and last residue. D genes are given only for firm matches. Where a row states a size, it is once, few, many or the class of an expanded clone; other rows omit it.

CASSPDERRGYTF TGTGCCAGCAGCCCCGACGAGAGAAGGGGCTACACCTTC TRBJ1-2 - 13 - TRBV6-6
CASSPSRGGDGYTF TGTGCCAGCTCACCCTCCAGGGGCGGCGATGGCTACACCTTC TRBJ1-2 few 14 - TRBV18
CASSLMNTEAFF TGTGCCAGCAGCTTGATGAACACTGAAGCTTTCTTT TRBJ1-1 - 12 - TRBV7-9
CASSPMGLAANTGELFF TGTGCCAGCAGCCCTATGGGACTAGCGGCGAACACCGGGGAGCTGTTTTTT TRBJ2-2 - 17 TRBD2 TRBV7-2
CASSEVPYGYTF TGTGCCAGCAGTGAAGTCCCCTATGGCTACACCTTC TRBJ1-2 few 12 - TRBV6-6
CASSYSMGLAVYEQYF TGTGCCAGCAGTTACTCGATGGGACTAGCGGTCTACGAGCAGTACTTC TRBJ2-7 - 16 TRBD2 TRBV6-6
CASSGLWGGVGSGANVLTF TGTGCCAGCAGCGGACTTTGGGGGGGCGTAGGGTCTGGGGCCAACGTCCTGACTTTC TRBJ2-6 - 19 - TRBV9
CASSKGLITDTQYF TGTGCCAGCAGTAAGGGACTTATCACAGATACGCAGTATTTT TRBJ2-3 - 14 - TRBV12-3/TRBV12-4
CASSLPDRRGSGAEKLFF TGTGCCAGCAGCCTTCCGGACAGGCGTGGTAGCGGAGCTGAAAAACTGTTTTTT TRBJ1-4 once 18 TRBD1 TRBV5-6
CASTSGLGGHSPLHF TGTGCCAGCACCTCCGGCCTGGGGGGCCATTCACCCCTCCACTTT TRBJ1-6 - 15 - TRBV27
CASRTGTRGSYEQYF TGTGCCAGCAGAACAGGGACACGGGGTTCCTACGAGCAGTACTTC TRBJ2-7 once 15 - TRBV6-5
CASSLDPRGVEGYTF TGTGCCAGCAGCTTAGATCCCCGGGGTGTCGAAGGCTACACCTTC TRBJ1-2 - 15 - TRBV11-2
CASTASKVNIEAFF TGTGCCAGCACTGCGAGTAAGGTAAACATTGAAGCTTTCTTT TRBJ1-1 - 14 - TRBV5-6
CASREPTGGDEKLFF TGTGCCAGCAGGGAGCCTACAGGGGGCGATGAAAAACTGTTTTTT TRBJ1-4 - 15 TRBD1 TRBV6-6
CASSYQGASDTQYF TGTGCCAGCAGTTACCAGGGGGCTTCAGATACGCAGTATTTT TRBJ2-3 once 14 TRBD1 TRBV6-6
CASSFLYRQGYNEQFF TGTGCCAGCAGTTTCCTTTATCGACAGGGCTACAATGAGCAGTTCTTC TRBJ2-1 - 16 TRBD1 TRBV27
CSGGRRQDYGYTF TGCAGTGGGGGCCGGAGACAGGACTATGGCTACACCTTC TRBJ1-2 - 13 - TRBV20-1